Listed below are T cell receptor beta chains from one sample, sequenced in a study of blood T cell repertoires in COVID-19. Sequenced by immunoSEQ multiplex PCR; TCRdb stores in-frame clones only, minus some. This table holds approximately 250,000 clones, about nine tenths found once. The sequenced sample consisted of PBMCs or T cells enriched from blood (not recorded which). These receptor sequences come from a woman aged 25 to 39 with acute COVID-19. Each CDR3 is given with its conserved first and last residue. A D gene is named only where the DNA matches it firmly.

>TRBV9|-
CASSVAVAEGNTGELFF
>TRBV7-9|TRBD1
CASSRDRVDGYTF
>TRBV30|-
CAWSEVRGNSPLHF
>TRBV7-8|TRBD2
CASSLEAGGPNSYEQYF
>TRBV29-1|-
CSVETTLPATHTDTQYF
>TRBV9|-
CASSEGFPGQYNSPLHF
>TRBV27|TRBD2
CASIKLAGGGFF
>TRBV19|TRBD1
CASSTIQGDNSPLHF
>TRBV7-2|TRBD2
CASSLGLAGVGDTQYF
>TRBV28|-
CASSLMGHSNEQFF
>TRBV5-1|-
CASSLRKGGDEQFF
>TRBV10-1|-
CASSESGRTFYNEQFF
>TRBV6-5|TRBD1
CASSYSPGQGYNEQFF
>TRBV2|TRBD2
CASREAGGGRKTQYF
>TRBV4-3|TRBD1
CASSQGHRGLDTGELFF
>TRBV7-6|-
CASSLALRGAGTDTQYF
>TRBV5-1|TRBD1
CASSSSRTGWGEKLFF
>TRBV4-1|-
CASSQGLVAKNTGELFF
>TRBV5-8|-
CASSHLLVNEQFF
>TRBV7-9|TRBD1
CASLPPGQGPSGANVLTF
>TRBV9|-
CASSVAGEGNSPLHF
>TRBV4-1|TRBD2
CASSQMTRGRVGGGELFF
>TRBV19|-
CASRGGYSNQPQHF
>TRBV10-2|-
CASTESPTVTDGAFF
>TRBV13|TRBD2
CASSLEREGEQFF
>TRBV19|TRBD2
CASSIWLAANEQFF
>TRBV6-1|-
CASSERRQITGELFF